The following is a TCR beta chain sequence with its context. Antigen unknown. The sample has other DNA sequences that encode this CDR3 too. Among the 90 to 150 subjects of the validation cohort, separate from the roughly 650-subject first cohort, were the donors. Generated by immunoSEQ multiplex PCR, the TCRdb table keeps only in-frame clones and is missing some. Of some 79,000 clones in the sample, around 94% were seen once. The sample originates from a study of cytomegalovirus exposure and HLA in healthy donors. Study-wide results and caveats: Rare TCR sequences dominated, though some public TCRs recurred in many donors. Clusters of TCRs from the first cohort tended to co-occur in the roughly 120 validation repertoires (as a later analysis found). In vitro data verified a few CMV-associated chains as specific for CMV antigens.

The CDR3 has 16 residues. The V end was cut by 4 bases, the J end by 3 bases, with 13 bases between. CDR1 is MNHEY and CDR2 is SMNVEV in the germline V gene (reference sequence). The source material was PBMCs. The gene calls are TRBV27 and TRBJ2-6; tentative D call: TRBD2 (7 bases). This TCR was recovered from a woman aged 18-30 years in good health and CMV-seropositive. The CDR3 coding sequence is TGTGCCAGCAGTTCCACGGGGGGCCTTGGGGCCAACGTCCTGACTTTC. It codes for CASSSTGGLGANVLTF.